This T cell receptor (beta chain) is drawn from a study of blood T cell repertoires in COVID-19. Turning to the study itself: COVID-19 samples collected from the United States, Italy and Spain covered acute and convalescent phases.

Per the germline V gene, CDR1 is SNHLY and CDR2 is FYNNEI. Trimming took 6 bases from V and 5 from J; bases not matched to a gene: 9. This CDR3 region has 14 residues. Only in-frame clones appear in the TCRdb table, and some are missing; sequencing was by immunoSEQ multiplex PCR. This table holds tens of thousands of clones, 79% found once. This clonotype originated in a human donor in a cohort sampled during active COVID-19. The sample consisted of peripheral blood. The V call is TRBV2, the J call TRBJ2-5, with 7 nucleotides matching TRBD1. CDR3 nucleotide sequence: TGTGCCAGCAGAAATAGACAGGGTTGGGAGACCCAGTACTTC. Its translation is CASRNRQGWETQYF.